The sequence of this T cell receptor (beta chain) was determined in a study of cytomegalovirus exposure and HLA in healthy donors. Points from the study as a whole: Whilst most TCR sequences proved rare, a subset of public TCRs occurred across many donors.

There are 15 residues in the CDR3. Germline V gene lookup returns CDR1 SGHRS and CDR2 YFSETQ. Trimming removed 1 base from V and 2 bases from J; junction bases left unmatched: 5. The PCR used 60 Vbeta and 13 Jbeta primers. Assay used: immunoSEQ multiplex PCR; TCRdb lists only in-frame clones, some missing. The table records over 100,000 clones, about 76% of them present only once. A word on this clone: Its antigen is undetermined.

The source of this sequence is a woman aged 25 to 45 in good health and CMV-seronegative. The rearrangement uses TRBV5-1 and TRBJ2-7; 8 nucleotides match TRBD1. Specimen: PBMCs. CDR3 sequence: CASSLLTGGTYEQYF. Written as DNA, the CDR3 is TGCGCCAGCAGCTTGTTAACAGGGGGGACCTACGAGCAGTACTTC.